This T cell receptor beta chain was identified in a study of blood T cell repertoires in COVID-19 (dated by TCRdb to 2018 to 2021). At the level of the whole study: The collaborator samples originated in the United States, Italy and Spain and spanned the acute and convalescent phases of COVID-19. The prospective study material was composed of cDNA or gDNA derived from T cells, B-cell-depleted T cells, or PBMCs. Subjects who had been exposed to COVID-19, were actively infected with it, or had recovered from it provided the deeply sampled blood TCRbeta repertoires that made up the dataset. A freely available public database, intended as a resource for researchers studying the immune response to SARS-CoV-2, is where the repertoires were released. Samples were obtained from the ongoing ImmuneRACE study (first 160 participants) and from over 1,000 subjects provided by 6 global collaborators. A de-identified subject ID, COVID-19 status, age in years and sex were almost always included in the sample metadata. Where available, HLA class I and class II types were obtained from metadata supplied by the sample provider rather than from assay-based typing. Here is what the overall study found, with its caveats: How much clinical and demographic metadata was included differed by source and by participant, and the metadata was provided uncurated.

The immunoSEQ Assay, a bias-controlled multiplex PCR, was used to amplify TCRbeta CDR3 regions from genomic DNA. Per the original workflow: The number of nucleated cells in each sample was estimated from the amplification of reference gene primers within the assay. Sequence reads were collapsed and filtered to measure the absolute abundance of every unique TCRbeta CDR3 rearrangement. For each sample, productive Simpson clonality was calculated by taking the square root of Simpson's diversity index across productive rearrangements. Entries here come from immuneACCESS through TCRdb and include only in-frame sequences with V and J called. Some clones fail to appear in such tables; in the studies checked, an unresolved V gene covers under half of the shortfall, and the cause of the remainder is unknown. D and trimming come from the DNA, and the V and J calls and clone size come from that table. This sample has fewer than 200,000 clones in its table, and around 82% of those were observed once. About 1.9% of the sample is taken by the ten largest.

Details on this clone: Its specific antigen is unknown. The sample holds no much larger clone one base away, and base qualities are not on file.

As encoded in the germline V gene, CDR1 is LGHNA while CDR2 is YSLEER. Its CDR3 holds 16 amino acids, cysteine through phenylalanine. Just the 48-base CDR3 DNA is kept, in frame starting at base 1. V is cut back by 0 bases and J by 7 bases, with 7 bases in the junction unmatched. Collaborating institutions collected whole blood in K2EDTA tubes following their own protocols. For TCRbeta analysis, collaborator samples were shipped as frozen whole blood, as isolated PBMCs, or as DNA extracted from either sample type. Source material: peripheral blood. The rearrangement combines TRBV4-3 with TRBJ2-1, with 9 bases aligning to TRBD1. The TCR originated in an elderly woman with acute or convalescent COVID-19. The CDR3 in this case is CASSQDMNRGRNEQFF. The DNA reads as follows: TGCGCCAGCAGCCAAGACATGAACAGGGGGCGGAATGAGCAGTTCTTC.